The 19 T cell receptor beta chains presented below share a single source sample, sequenced in a study of monozygotic twins with inflammatory bowel disease. From its re-call of the 5' RACE reads, TCRdb lists each CDR3 protein once, without DNA. This repertoire includes about 300,000 distinct CDR3 sequences. Sequencing was done on a sample of blood. All receptors come from a human donor with ulcerative colitis or Crohn's disease, or a healthy co-twin of an affected twin (not recorded which).

The V call is TRBV7-9, the J call TRBJ2-1; TCRdb names TRBD2, which stays unverified in the absence of DNA. Germline lookup yields CDR1 SEHNR and CDR2 FQNEAQ (reference sequence). This CDR3 is built from 15 residues. The CDR3 here is CASSPPLAGNNEQFF.

The chain links TRBV6-1 to TRBJ1-4; TCRdb picks TRBD1, but there is no DNA to check that call. The CDR3 length is 15 residues. CDR1 is MNHNS, CDR2 SASEGT, per germline. The chain's CDR3 is CAITHGAGPHEKLFF.

This chain connects TRBV5-1 to TRBJ2-1; lacking DNA, the TRBD1 call made by TCRdb goes unchecked. The germline V gene has CDR1 SGHRS and CDR2 YFSETQ. The CDR3 loop spans 15 amino acids. CDR3 in amino acids: CASSLGQGANNEQFF.

This rearrangement joins TRBV5-1 to TRBJ1-5; TCRdb indicates TRBD1, and absent DNA this call remains unverified. Germline V gene sequence: CDR1 SGHRS, CDR2 YFSETQ. The CDR3 length is 16 residues. CDR3 loop: CASSPGDRGNNQPQHF.

The gene calls are TRBV28 and TRBJ1-3; TCRdb calls TRBD1, which cannot be checked without DNA. The CDR3 covers 17 residues. In germline, CDR1 is MDHEN, CDR2 SYDVKM. The chain's CDR3 is CASSQPGQVYEGNTIYF.

The J gene is TRBJ2-3, the V gene TRBV19; absent DNA, TCRdb's TRBD2 call cannot be checked. Germline V gene data show CDR1 as LNHDA and CDR2 as SQIVND (reference sequence). The CDR3 runs to 14 residues. The CDR3 region is CASSKTSVSDTQYF. The whole variable domain, remainder taken from reference TRBV19 and TRBJ2-3, is DGGITQSPKYLFRKEGQNVTLSCEQNLNHDAMYWYRQDPGQGLRLIYYSQIVNDFQKGDIAEGYSVSREKKESFPLTVTSAQKNPTAFYLCASSKTSVSDTQYFGPGTRLTVL.

V is TRBV7-7 and J is TRBJ1-5. CDR1 SSHAT and CDR2 FNYEAQ come from the germline V gene (reference sequence). CDR3 length equals 16 residues. This chain's CDR3 is CASSLVPAYSNQPQHF.

The rearrangement joins TRBV21-1 to TRBJ2-1; TCRdb indicates TRBD1, and absent DNA this call remains unverified. TRBV21-1 is listed as a pseudogene. This CDR3 spans 15 amino acids. The CDR3: CASSRQGSSYNEQFF.

The genes are TRBV30 and TRBJ1-3; TCRdb calls TRBD1, which cannot be checked without DNA. Germline CDR1 GTSNPN, CDR2 SVGIG (reference sequence). The CDR3 is 19 amino acids. CDR3 sequence: CAWSVIRQTGAPSGNTIYF.

The chain recombines TRBV27 with TRBJ2-1; TCRdb reports TRBD1, a call that lacks DNA to check it against. Germline loops: CDR1 MNHEY, CDR2 SMNVEV (reference sequence). The CDR3 is 13 amino acids. CDR3 protein: CASSETGYYEQFF.

The chain couples TRBV7-2 to TRBJ1-2; TCRdb returns TRBD1, unconfirmable since there is no DNA. Looked up from germline, CDR1 is SGHTA and CDR2 is FQGNSA. The CDR3 loop spans 15 amino acids. CDR3 protein: CASSSSGGLNYGYTF.

The rearrangement links TRBV29-1 to TRBJ2-1. Germline values: CDR1 SQVTM, CDR2 ANQGSEA. This CDR3 comprises 15 residues. The CDR3 loop is CSVEDHGVRYNEQFF.

The chain recombines TRBV7-2 with TRBJ2-1. From germline, CDR1 is SGHTA and CDR2 FQGNSA. The CDR3 consists of 11 residues. CDR3 amino acids: CASRQNNEQFF.

The V call is TRBV6-2 or TRBV6-3, the J call TRBJ2-7. There are 14 residues in the CDR3. Germline-derived CDR1 and CDR2 are MNHEY and SVGEGT. The CDR3: CASSYDRGIYEQYF.

The chain recombines TRBV19 with TRBJ2-6. The germline gives CDR1 LNHDA, CDR2 SQIVND (reference sequence). There are 14 residues in the CDR3. CDR3: CASNFLTGANVLTF.

The chain links TRBV7-2 to TRBJ2-2; there is no DNA to check the TCRdb D call of TRBD1. This CDR3 comprises 16 residues. CDR1 SGHTA and CDR2 FQGNSA come from the germline V gene. CDR3 amino acids: CASSPPGKGQFGELFF. The whole variable domain, remainder taken from reference TRBV7-2 and TRBJ2-2, is GAGVSQSPSNKVTEKGKDVELRCDPISGHTALYWYRQSLGQGLEFLIYFQGNSAPDKSGLPSDRFSAERTGGSVSTLTIQRTQQEDSAVYLCASSPPGKGQFGELFFGEGSRLTVL.

CDR3 loop: CASSLDAGFGELFF. The chain employs TRBV11-2 and TRBJ2-2; TCRdb proposes TRBD2, but this gene call is untestable without DNA. Per germline, CDR1 SGHAT and CDR2 FQNNGV. CDR3 length: 14 amino acids.

The CDR3 spells CASSQDGTANTEAFF. V is TRBV4-3 and J is TRBJ1-1; TCRdb names TRBD1, which stays unverified in the absence of DNA. The CDR3 is 15 amino acids. Germline lookup yields CDR1 LGHNA and CDR2 YSLEER.

The CDR3 protein is CASSPGQGPNEQYF. The chain uses TRBV5-4 and TRBJ2-7; TCRdb lists TRBD1, though no DNA is available to test this call. CDR1 is SGHNT and CDR2 is YYREEE in the germline V gene (reference sequence). The CDR3 runs to 14 residues.